This TCR beta chain is from a study of T cells in Graves' hyperthyroidism and ophthalmopathy (dated by TCRdb to between 2017 and 2020). Some background on the complete study: Peripheral blood was sampled at the time of initial diagnosis, prior to any treatment. TCR V-J signatures able to tell the groups apart were searched for in a discovery cohort of 95 or so patients, of whom more than 40 had Graves' ophthalmopathy and roughly 58 had stable Graves' hyperthyroidism. Prospective prediction of ophthalmopathy was tested in an independent validation cohort consisting of roughly 20 hyperthyroidism patients and approximately 16 patients who later progressed to ophthalmopathy. The roughly 94 discovery patients were randomly divided into training and test sets at a 7:3 ratio. The study also compared thyroid tissue and blood T-cell repertoires from several Graves' hyperthyroidism patients. After blood sampling, hyperthyroidism patients were treated with methimazole at a starting dose of 30 mg daily, and ophthalmopathy patients were treated with high-dose intravenous methylprednisolone. According to the paper, TCR Vbeta CDR3 sequencing was carried out on roughly 130 peripheral blood samples, which came from over 40 ophthalmopathy, 75 to 80 hyperthyroidism and some 17 progressor patients. General study outcomes and caveats: Sample size was not statistically predetermined, and blinding of investigators to group allocation was not performed. In validation, the model predicted progression to ophthalmopathy a median of 6.5 months before onset, with over 60% sensitivity and about 75% specificity. Most expanded thyroid clonotypes (frequency above 0.001) were also detected in blood, suggesting blood repertoires may reflect thyroid immune responses. In cross-validation, a model built on a 13 V-J signature told ophthalmopathy apart from stable hyperthyroidism with roughly 87% sensitivity and 81% to 82% specificity, and in testing the same model reached 80%/75%.

This clonotype was observed a few times. Its recognized antigen is unknown. It has no much larger one-base neighbor in the sample; base qualities were not kept. Between the V and J ends, shortened by 5 bases and 2 bases respectively, the junction contains 23 bases. Taken from the germline V gene (reference sequence), the CDR1 and CDR2 loops are GTSNPN and SVGIG. Including cysteine and phenylalanine, the CDR3 has 17 amino acids. Only the CDR3 DNA is retained, 51 bases long and in frame from the first base. TCR beta CDR3 regions were amplified from RNA transcripts. For the first round of RT-PCR on the TCR CDR3, the HTBI primer set was used together with the Qiagen OneStep RT-PCR kit. The libraries were constructed in a second round of multiplex PCR and then size-selected and purified. The libraries were sequenced on an Illumina HiSeq2000 using paired-end 100 bp reads. In the original analysis: SOAPnuke was used to process the raw data, throwing out any read that contained adapters or uncalled bases, had a mean Phred below 15, or lacked an exact constant-primer or identifier match. COPE v1.2.5 was used to merge high-quality paired reads, and clonotypes were defined as unique nucleotide sequences. MiTCR v1.1 was used to align clonotypes to the IMGT TRBV, TRBD and TRBJ reference segments. The analysis included only V-J combinations with a frequency above 0.0001, which together covered around 99% of the repertoires. A TCS score was defined as the ratio between F50 (clonal expansion) and ExV (chaos), using BLOSUM62-based TCRdist between CDR3 peptides within each V-J. Welch's t-statistics and random forest reduced roughly 540 V-J features to fewer than 15, which were used in a naive Bayes classifier (R e1071). Using fastp trimming at Q25 and MiXCR clonotype assembly, TCRdb reanalyzed the public sequencing data and kept in-frame beta chains. CDR3 protein sequences are deduplicated, and each keeps its most common genes and DNA. Here the V and J calls rest on TCRdb's processing, not on the authors' analysis. For this sample the table gives fewer than 550,000 distinct CDR3 sequences, of which around 16% were detected only once. The ten largest clones add up to around 7% of the sample.

Graves' hyperthyroidism was defined as stable when no progression to ophthalmopathy occurred over 18 months of follow-up. Hyperthyroidism patients were newly diagnosed, had a disease duration of under 2 months, and were aged 18 to 65 years. Any patient with an uncontrolled infection, another autoimmune disease, pregnancy or lactation was excluded. Clinical symptoms, serum thyroxine and TRAb, thyroid ultrasound, and orbital computed tomography formed the basis for the diagnoses. PBMCs were separated from 7.5 to 10 ml of fresh peripheral blood using Ficoll-Paque density gradient centrifugation. Total RNA was extracted with Trizol reagent, and quality was checked on an Agilent 2100 Bioanalyzer.

Source material: blood. The receptor was isolated from a woman aged 18-29 years with Graves' hyperthyroidism. The chain is made from TRBV30 and TRBJ2-3; the D gene lacks a confident call. The base sequence is TGTGCCTGGGGAGATTTGGCTGACGTGCTAACCACAGATACGCAGTATTTT. This gives the protein CAWGDLADVLTTDTQYF.